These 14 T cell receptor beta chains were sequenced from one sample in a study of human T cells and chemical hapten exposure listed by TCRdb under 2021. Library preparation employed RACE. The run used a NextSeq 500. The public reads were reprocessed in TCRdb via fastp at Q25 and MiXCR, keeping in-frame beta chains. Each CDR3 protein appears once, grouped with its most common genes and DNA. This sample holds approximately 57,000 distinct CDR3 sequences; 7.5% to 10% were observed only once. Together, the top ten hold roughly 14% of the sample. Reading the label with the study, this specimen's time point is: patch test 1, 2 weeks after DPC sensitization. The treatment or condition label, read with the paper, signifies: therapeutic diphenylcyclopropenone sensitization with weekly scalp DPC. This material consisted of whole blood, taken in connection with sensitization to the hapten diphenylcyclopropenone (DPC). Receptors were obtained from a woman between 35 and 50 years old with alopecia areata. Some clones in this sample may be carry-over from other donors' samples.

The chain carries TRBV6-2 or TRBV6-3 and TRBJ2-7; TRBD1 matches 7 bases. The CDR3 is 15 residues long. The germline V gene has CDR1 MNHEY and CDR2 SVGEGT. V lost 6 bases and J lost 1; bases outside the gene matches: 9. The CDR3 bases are TGTGCCAGCAGCTATACCGGGACAGCTTCCTACGAGCAGTACTTC. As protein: CASSYTGTASYEQYF.

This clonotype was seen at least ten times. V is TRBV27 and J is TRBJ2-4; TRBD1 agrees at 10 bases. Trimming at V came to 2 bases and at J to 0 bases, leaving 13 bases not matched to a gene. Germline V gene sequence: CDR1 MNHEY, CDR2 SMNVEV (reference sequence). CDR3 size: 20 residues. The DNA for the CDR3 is TGTGCCAGCAGTTTAAAAATACCGGGACAGGGGTCCTTAGCCAAAAACATTCAGTACTTC. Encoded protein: CASSLKIPGQGSLAKNIQYF.

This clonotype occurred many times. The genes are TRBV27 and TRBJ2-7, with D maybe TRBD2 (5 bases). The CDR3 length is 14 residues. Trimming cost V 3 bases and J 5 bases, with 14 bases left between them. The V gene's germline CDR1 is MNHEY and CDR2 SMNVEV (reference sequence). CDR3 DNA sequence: TGTGCCAGCAGTTTCGGCGGGCGGCCGGACGAGCAGTACTTC. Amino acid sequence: CASSFGGRPDEQYF.

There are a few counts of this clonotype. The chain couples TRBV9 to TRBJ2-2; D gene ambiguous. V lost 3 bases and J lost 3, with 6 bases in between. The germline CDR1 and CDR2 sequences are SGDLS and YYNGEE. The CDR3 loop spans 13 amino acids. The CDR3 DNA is TGTGCCAGCAGCGGCAGATACACCGGGGAGCTGTTTTTT. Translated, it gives CASSGRYTGELFF.

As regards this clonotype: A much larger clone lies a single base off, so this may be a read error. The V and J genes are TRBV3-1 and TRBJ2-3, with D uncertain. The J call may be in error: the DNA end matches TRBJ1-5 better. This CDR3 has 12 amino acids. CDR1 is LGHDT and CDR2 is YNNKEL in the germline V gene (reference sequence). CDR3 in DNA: TGTGCCAGCAGCCCGGGAATTTATACGCAGCATTTT. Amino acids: CASSPGIYTQHF.

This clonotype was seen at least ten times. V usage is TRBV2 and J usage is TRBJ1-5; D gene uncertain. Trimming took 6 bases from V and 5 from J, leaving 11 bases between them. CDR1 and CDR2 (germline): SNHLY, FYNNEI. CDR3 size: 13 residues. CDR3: CASSGRLHQPQHF. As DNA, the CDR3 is TGTGCCAGCAGCGGACGGCTGCATCAGCCCCAGCATTTT.

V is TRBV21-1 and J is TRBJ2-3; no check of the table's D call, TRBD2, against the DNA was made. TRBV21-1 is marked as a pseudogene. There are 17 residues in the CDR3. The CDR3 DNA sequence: TGTGCCAGCAGCAAAAGGAGCGGACGGGGTCTCACAGATACGCAGTATTTT. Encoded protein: CASSKRSGRGLTDTQYF.

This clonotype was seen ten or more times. CDR3 in amino acids: CSVEPTGLAEQFF. DNA for the CDR3: TGCAGCGTTGAACCCACAGGTTTGGCTGAGCAGTTCTTC. The chain carries TRBV29-1 and TRBJ2-1; possible D gene TRBD1, 5 bases. The CDR3 covers 13 residues. The V end was cut by 2 bases, the J end by 9 bases, with 14 bases between. Germline CDR1 and CDR2: SQVTM and ANQGSEA.

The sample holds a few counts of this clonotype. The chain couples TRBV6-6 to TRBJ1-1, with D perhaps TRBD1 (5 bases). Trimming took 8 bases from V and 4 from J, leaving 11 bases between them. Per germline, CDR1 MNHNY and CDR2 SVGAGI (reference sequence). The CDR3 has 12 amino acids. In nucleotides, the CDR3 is TGTGCCAGCTCCCAGGGCCCCACTGAAGCTTTCTTT. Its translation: CASSQGPTEAFF.

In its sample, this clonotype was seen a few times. CDR3 in DNA: TGTGCCAGCAGCCAAGATAACTACGAGCAGTACTTC. This translates into CASSQDNYEQYF. The chain links TRBV4-2 to TRBJ2-7, with D unclear. The V gene's germline CDR1 is LGHNA and CDR2 YNFKEQ. Trimming shortened V by 0 bases and J by 3 bases, and 3 bases separated the two germline ends. The length of the CDR3 is 12 residues.

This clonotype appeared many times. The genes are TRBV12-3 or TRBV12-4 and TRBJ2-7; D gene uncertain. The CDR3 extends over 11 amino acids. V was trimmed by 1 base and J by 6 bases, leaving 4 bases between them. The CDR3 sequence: CASSLGAEQYF. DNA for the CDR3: TGTGCCAGCAGTTTAGGAGCCGAGCAGTACTTC.

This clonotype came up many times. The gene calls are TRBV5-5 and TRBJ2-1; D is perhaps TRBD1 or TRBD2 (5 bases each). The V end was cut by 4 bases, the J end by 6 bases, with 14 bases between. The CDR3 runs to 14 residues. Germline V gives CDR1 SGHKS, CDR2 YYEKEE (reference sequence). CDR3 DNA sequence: TGTGCCAGCAGCGGAATAGGGACGAGCAATGAGCAGTTCTTC. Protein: CASSGIGTSNEQFF. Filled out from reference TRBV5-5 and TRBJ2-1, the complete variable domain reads DAGVTQSPTHLIKTRGQQVTLRCSPISGHKSVSWYQQVLGQGPQFIFQYYEKEERGRGNFPDRFSARQFPNYSSELNVNALLLGDSALYLCASSGIGTSNEQFFGPGTRLTVL.

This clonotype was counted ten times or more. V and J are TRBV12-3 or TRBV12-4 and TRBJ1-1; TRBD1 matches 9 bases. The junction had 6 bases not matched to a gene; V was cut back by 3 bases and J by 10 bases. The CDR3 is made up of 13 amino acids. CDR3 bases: TGTGCCAGCAGTTTTGGGACAGGGATTGGAGCTTTCTTT. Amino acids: CASSFGTGIGAFF.

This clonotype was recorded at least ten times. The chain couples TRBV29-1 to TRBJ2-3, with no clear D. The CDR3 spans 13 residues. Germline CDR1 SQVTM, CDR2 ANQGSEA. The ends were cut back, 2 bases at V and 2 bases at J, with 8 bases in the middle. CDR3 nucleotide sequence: TGCAGCGTTGAATACATAAACACAGATACGCAGTATTTT. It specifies CSVEYINTDTQYF.